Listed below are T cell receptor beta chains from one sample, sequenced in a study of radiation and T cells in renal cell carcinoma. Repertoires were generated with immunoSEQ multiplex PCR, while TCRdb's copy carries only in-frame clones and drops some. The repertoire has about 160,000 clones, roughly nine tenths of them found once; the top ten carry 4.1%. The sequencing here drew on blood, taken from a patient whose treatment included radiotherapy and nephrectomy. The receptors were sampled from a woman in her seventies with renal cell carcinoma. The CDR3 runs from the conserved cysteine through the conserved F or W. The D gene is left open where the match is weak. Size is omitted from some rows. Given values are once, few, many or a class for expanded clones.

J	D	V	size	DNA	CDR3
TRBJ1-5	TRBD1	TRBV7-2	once	TGTGCCAGCAGCCACAGGGGTCAGCCCCAGCATTTT	CASSHRGQPQHF
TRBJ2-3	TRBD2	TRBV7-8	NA	TGTGCCAGCAGCTTCGAAAAGCGGGGGGGATCCACAGATACGCAGTATTTT	CASSFEKRGGSTDTQYF
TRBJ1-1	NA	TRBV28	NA	TGTGCCAGCAGTTTGAAGGGATACACTGAAGCTTTCTTT	CASSLKGYTEAFF
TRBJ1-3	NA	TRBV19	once	TGTGCCAGTAATAAAGGGGTCTCTGGAAACACCATATATTTT	CASNKGVSGNTIYF
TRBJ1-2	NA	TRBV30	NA	TGTGCCTGGAGCCCTGGGATCGGGGCGGGCTACACCTTC	CAWSPGIGAGYTF
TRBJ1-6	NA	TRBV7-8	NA	TGTGCCAGCAGCTTAGTAGGGCCTTGGGATTCACCCCTCCACTTT	CASSLVGPWDSPLHF
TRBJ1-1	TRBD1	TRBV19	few	TGTGCCGTGGGACAGAGAAAACTCAAGAACACTGAAGCTTTCTTT	CAVGQRKLKNTEAFF
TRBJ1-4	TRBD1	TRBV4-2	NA	TGTGCCAGCACCCCGGGACAGGGGGGAAAAGGAAAACTGTTTTTT	CASTPGQGGKGKLFF
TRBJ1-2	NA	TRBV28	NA	TGTGCCAGCATTAAACGGGGTTGGGATGGCTACACCTTC	CASIKRGWDGYTF
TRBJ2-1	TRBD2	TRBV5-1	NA	TGCGCCAGCAGCTCAAGGACTAGCGGACCATACAATGAGCAGTTCTTC	CASSSRTSGPYNEQFF
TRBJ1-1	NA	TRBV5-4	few	TGTGCCAGCAGCTTGGTCAGGAACACTGAAGCTTTCTTT	CASSLVRNTEAFF
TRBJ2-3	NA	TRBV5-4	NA	TGTGCCAGCAGCTTTAGAGATACGCAGTATTTT	CASSFRDTQYF
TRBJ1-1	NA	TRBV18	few	TGTGCCAGCTCACCAAAGAACACTGAAGCTTTCTTT	CASSPKNTEAFF